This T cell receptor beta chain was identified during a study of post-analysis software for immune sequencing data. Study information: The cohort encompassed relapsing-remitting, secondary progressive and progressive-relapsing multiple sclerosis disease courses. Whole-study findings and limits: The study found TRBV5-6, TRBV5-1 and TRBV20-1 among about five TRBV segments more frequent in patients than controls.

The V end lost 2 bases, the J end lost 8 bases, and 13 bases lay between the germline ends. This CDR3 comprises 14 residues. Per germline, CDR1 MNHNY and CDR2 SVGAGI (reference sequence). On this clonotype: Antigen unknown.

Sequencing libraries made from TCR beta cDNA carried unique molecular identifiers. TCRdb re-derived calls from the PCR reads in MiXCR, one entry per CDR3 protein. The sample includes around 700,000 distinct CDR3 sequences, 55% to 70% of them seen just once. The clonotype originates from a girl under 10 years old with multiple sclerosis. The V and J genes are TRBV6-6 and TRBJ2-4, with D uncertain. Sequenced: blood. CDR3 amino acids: CASSYSPATYIQYF. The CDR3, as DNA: TGTGCCAGCAGTTACAGCCCCGCTACTTACATTCAGTACTTC.